This TCR beta chain appears in the sequencing data of a study of cytomegalovirus exposure and HLA in healthy donors. Study-wide points: Prediction of most subjects' HLA-A and HLA-B alleles by TCR beta sequences was reportedly accurate. What was likely a sequencing artifact was a cluster of highly shared sequence variants.

In the PCR, 60 Vbeta and 13 Jbeta primers were used. This table comes from immunoSEQ multiplex PCR, and its TCRdb copy is limited to in-frame clones, with some not included. In the table there are around 100,000 clones, 65% to 90% of which are singletons. This CDR3 has 17 residues. Germline V gene lookup returns CDR1 SGDLS and CDR2 YYNGEE. The V gene end was trimmed by 0 bases and the J gene end by 1 base; junction bases not matched to a gene: 7. This clone was observed a single time. The antigen is undetermined. Unrecorded immune exposures were likely, despite nominal health at sampling. This clonotype originated in a man aged 30 to 39 in good health and CMV-seropositive. This sequence joins TRBV9 and TRBJ2-7; 10 bases agree with TRBD2. Sequenced material: PBMCs. The CDR3 region has the DNA TGTGCCAGCAGCGTAGGAACTAGCGGGATTCCTTCCTACGAGCAGTACTTC. Translated: CASSVGTSGIPSYEQYF.